These 14 T cell receptor beta chains originate from one sample sequenced in a study of CD8 T cells in Susac syndrome. Random hexamers were used to reverse transcribe the RNA input (roughly 0.5 to 1 ug). TCRdb reprocessed the immunoSEQ multiplex PCR reads with MiXCR, giving one entry per CDR3 protein. The data hold around 150,000 distinct CDR3 sequences, with approximately 95% observed a single time. Sequencing input: CD4+ T cells from PBMCs. The receptor set was obtained from a human donor with multiple sclerosis.

This rearrangement joins TRBV29-1 to TRBJ2-7; 7 nucleotides align to TRBD1. V lost 6 bases and J lost 2; bases outside the gene matches: 7. Germline V gene data show CDR1 as SQVTM and CDR2 as ANQGSEA. The CDR3 contains 13 residues. The CDR3 loop reads CSVGQPPAYEQYF. The CDR3 DNA is TGCAGCGTGGGACAGCCGCCGGCCTACGAGCAGTACTTC.

V usage is TRBV29-1 and J usage is TRBJ2-7, with 9 bases lining up with TRBD1. V gave up 5 bases and J gave up 7 bases; unmatched junction bases: 12. In germline, CDR1 is SQVTM, CDR2 ANQGSEA. This CDR3 has 14 amino acids. CDR3 sequence (DNA): TGCAGCGTTCAACCCGGGACAGGGAAAGGTGAGCAGTACTTC. Encoded protein: CSVQPGTGKGEQYF.

The CDR3 region has the DNA TGCAGTGCCACAGCGGGATGGAGCTCCTACAATGAGCAGTTCTTC. Residues: CSATAGWSSYNEQFF. This chain uses TRBV20-1 with TRBJ2-1, with TRBD2 matching 7 bases. CDR3 size: 15 residues. CDR1 and CDR2 from the germline V gene are DFQATT and SNEGSKA (reference sequence). Germline trimming cut 6 bases from V and 0 bases from J; bases unmatched to any gene: 8.

CDR3 residues: CASSTSLGQGNTEAFF. The CDR3 coding sequence is TGTGCCAGTAGTACCTCGTTGGGACAGGGGAACACTGAAGCTTTCTTT. This rearrangement joins TRBV19 to TRBJ1-1; 9 bases align to TRBD1. This CDR3 is 16 amino acids long. Unmatched junction bases numbered 7, after V lost 4 bases and J lost 1 base. From germline, CDR1 is LNHDA and CDR2 SQIVND (reference sequence).

V is TRBV6-6 and J is TRBJ2-7, with unresolved D. V lost 7 bases, J lost 7 bases, and 11 bases lay in between. The CDR3 runs 11 residues. Germline CDR1 is MNHNY and CDR2 is SVGAGI (reference sequence). In nucleotides, the CDR3 is TGTGCCAGCACCAATAGCTGGGAGCAGTACTTC. This codes for CASTNSWEQYF.

This sequence joins TRBV6-2 or TRBV6-3 and TRBJ2-1, with 7 bases lining up with TRBD2. In germline, CDR1 is MNHEY, CDR2 SVGEGT. V gave up 6 bases and J gave up 6 bases; unmatched junction bases: 11. There are 15 residues in the CDR3. CDR3 protein: CASSGERGGTNEQFF. The CDR3 nucleotides read TGTGCCAGCAGCGGAGAGCGGGGAGGTACCAATGAGCAGTTCTTC.

The gene calls are TRBV30 and TRBJ2-7; possibly TRBD1 or TRBD2 for D (5 bases each). The ends were cut back, 0 bases at V and 11 bases at J, with 11 bases in the middle. CDR1 is GTSNPN and CDR2 is SVGIG in the germline V gene (reference sequence). The CDR3 extends over 11 amino acids. CDR3 nucleotide sequence: TGTGCCTGGAGTGTAGGGACCTGGGAGTACTTC. It yields the protein CAWSVGTWEYF. The full variable domain, in which reference TRBV30 and TRBJ2-7 provide the parts outside the CDR3, is SQTIHQWPATLVQPVGSPLSLECTVEGTSNPNLYWYRQAAGRGLQLLFYSVGIGQISSEVPQNLSASRPQDRQFILSSKKLLLSDSGFYLCAWSVGTWEYFGPGTRLTVT.

This chain uses TRBV29-1 with TRBJ2-2; D possibly uses TRBD1 or TRBD2 (6 bases each). The V end was cut by 5 bases, the J end by 2 bases, with 15 bases between. The CDR3 is 15 amino acids. CDR1 and CDR2 from the germline V gene are SQVTM and ANQGSEA. In nucleotides, the CDR3 is TGCAGCGTTTGGAGGAGGGGGAAAAACACCGGGGAGCTGTTTTTT. Its translation is CSVWRRGKNTGELFF.

The chain uses TRBV20-1 and TRBJ1-2; TRBD1 aligns across 8 bases. Germline V gene data show CDR1 as DFQATT and CDR2 as SNEGSKA (reference sequence). The CDR3 has 14 amino acids. V trimming: 0 bases; J trimming: 5 bases; junction bases outside the gene matches: 5. The CDR3 DNA follows: TGCAGTGCTAGAGATAGGACAGGGAATTATGGCTACACCTTC. It yields the protein CSARDRTGNYGYTF.

The rearrangement uses TRBV5-1 and TRBJ2-1; 8 bases are shared with TRBD1. The germline CDR1 and CDR2 sequences are SGHRS and YFSETQ. V dropped 2 bases and J dropped 10; count of bases not matched to a gene: 11. This CDR3 has 15 residues. CDR3 DNA: TGCGCCAGCAGCTTTGCAGGGGGCTTGAACCGGGAGCAGTTCTTC. Protein sequence: CASSFAGGLNREQFF. The full variable domain, its missing parts supplied by reference TRBV5-1 and TRBJ2-1, is KAGVTQTPRYLIKTRGQQVTLSCSPISGHRSVSWYQQTPGQGLQFLFEYFSETQRNKGNFPGRFSGRQFSNSRSEMNVSTLELGDSALYLCASSFAGGLNREQFFGPGTRLTVL.

The chain links TRBV6-6 to TRBJ1-2; D call uncertain. V lost 0 bases to trimming and J lost 4 bases, with 9 bases between them. CDR1 MNHNY and CDR2 SVGAGI come from the germline V gene (reference sequence). The CDR3 covers 14 residues. The chain's CDR3 is CASSYSRGTYGYTF. CDR3 DNA sequence: TGTGCCAGCAGTTACTCACGCGGTACCTATGGCTACACCTTC.

The chain has TRBV7-2 and TRBJ2-7, with 7 bases matching TRBD2. Germline CDR1 SGHTA, CDR2 FQGNSA. J gave up 4 bases and V 5 bases, and 14 bases lay outside the gene matches. The CDR3 has 16 residues. The CDR3 DNA is TGTGCCAGCAGCCTCGTGGGGGGGAGAGTTACTTACGAGCAGTACTTC. As protein: CASSLVGGRVTYEQYF.

This chain uses TRBV3-1 with TRBJ1-3, with a possible D match to TRBD1 (6 bases). The CDR3 is made up of 16 amino acids. The V gene's germline CDR1 is LGHDT and CDR2 YNNKEL (reference sequence). V gave up 4 bases and J gave up 0 bases, with 13 bases separating them. The CDR3 here is CASSPPGGHSGNTIYF. The CDR3 nucleotides read TGTGCCAGCAGCCCCCCGGGGGGACACTCTGGAAACACCATATATTTT.

This clonotype has a single count. The chain combines TRBV7-9 with TRBJ2-7; a weak D match, TRBD1 (5 bases). CDR1 and CDR2 from the germline V gene are SEHNR and FQNEAQ (reference sequence). The CDR3 has 13 residues. Trimming took 2 bases from V and 8 from J, leaving 13 bases between them. The CDR3: CASSLSQGAQQYF. DNA for the CDR3: TGTGCCAGCAGCTTATCCCAGGGCGCCCAGCAGTACTTC.